The clone carrying this T cell receptor (beta chain) has a single count. This sample was taken from a study of blood T cell repertoires in COVID-19. At the level of the study: The analysed material was cDNA or gDNA that came from T cells, B-cell-depleted T cells, or PBMCs.

V was cut by 0 bases and J by 3 bases, with 7 bases left in between. The CDR3 runs 13 residues. CDR1 and CDR2 (germline): SGHRS, YFSETQ. Profiled with immunoSEQ multiplex PCR; TCRdb holds only in-frame clones, not every one. The data show about 240,000 clones, with approximately 80% seen just once and roughly 9.6% held by the top ten. The TCR comes from an elderly woman with acute or convalescent COVID-19. V and J are TRBV5-1 and TRBJ2-7; D not certain. Material: peripheral blood. This chain's CDR3 is CASSLDGFYEQYF. DNA for the CDR3: TGCGCCAGCAGCTTGGACGGTTTCTACGAGCAGTACTTC.